A single sample gave rise to the 12 T cell receptor beta chains below, sequenced in a study of Graves' ophthalmopathy and Graves' hyperthyroidism. Amplified material comprised TCR beta CDR3 regions derived from RNA transcripts. First-round RT-PCR employed HTBI primers, with a second-round multiplex PCR after it. Using its own MiXCR run on the multiplex PCR reads, TCRdb lists one record per CDR3 protein. This sample has hundreds of thousands of distinct CDR3 sequences, with about 20% found just once. The sample was peripheral blood. These TCRs come from a woman between 18 and 29 years old with stable Graves' hyperthyroidism. Some clones in this sample may be carry-over from other donors' samples.

The chain recombines TRBV2 with TRBJ2-2; D is ambiguous. CDR1 and CDR2 (germline): SNHLY, FYNNEI. V lost 8 bases and J lost 8, with 12 bases in between. The CDR3 consists of 12 residues. CDR3 sequence (DNA): TGTGCCAGCGGTGGGCTGGGTGGGGAGCTGTTTTTT. Translation gives CASGGLGGELFF.

Many counts were recorded for this clonotype. J is TRBJ1-3 and V is TRBV12-3 or TRBV12-4; 8 bases agree with TRBD1. The CDR3 is 16 amino acids. With 7 bases clipped from V and 2 bases from J, the junction kept 10 bases outside the gene matches. CDR3 loop: CASTLGTGGAGNTIYF. In DNA form, the CDR3 reads TGTGCCAGCACACTCGGAACAGGGGGTGCTGGAAACACCATATATTTT.

This clonotype has only a few counts. This chain links TRBV2 with TRBJ1-2, with D unresolved. The CDR3 sequence is 14 residues long. Deletions cut 6 bases from V and 2 bases from J, with 13 bases between. CDR1 and CDR2 from the germline V gene are SNHLY and FYNNEI. CDR3 region: CASRGLDINYGYTF. As DNA, the CDR3 is TGTGCCAGCAGGGGCCTCGACATAAACTATGGCTACACCTTC.

This clonotype was observed many times. CDR3 amino acids: CSVQWTGNTGELFF. DNA for the CDR3: TGCAGCGTTCAATGGACAGGGAACACCGGGGAGCTGTTTTTT. The J gene is TRBJ2-2, the V gene TRBV29-1; the match to TRBD1 covers 7 bases. CDR3 length: 14 residues. V dropped 5 bases and J dropped 1; count of bases not matched to a gene: 4. In germline, CDR1 is SQVTM, CDR2 ANQGSEA.

This clonotype appeared many times. This chain links TRBV20-1 with TRBJ1-1, with D hard to call. Trimming pared 3 bases from V and 1 base from J, leaving 9 bases between. Germline-derived CDR1 and CDR2 are DFQATT and SNEGSKA (reference sequence). The CDR3 length is 13 residues. The chain's CDR3 is CSASDTQNTEAFF. The CDR3 region has the DNA TGCAGTGCTAGTGACACCCAGAACACTGAAGCTTTCTTT.

The chain joins TRBV12-3 or TRBV12-4 to TRBJ1-2; 11 bases fit TRBD1. The CDR3 spans 14 residues. The J segment lost 6 bases and the V segment lost 6 bases, leaving 6 bases of the junction unmatched. For the CDR3, the DNA is TGTGCCAGCAGGTGGACAGGGGGCGCGGATGGCTACACCTTC. Translating gives CASRWTGGADGYTF.

This clonotype showed up many times. The gene calls are TRBV7-6 and TRBJ1-3; D remains unclear. Trimming shortened V by 4 bases and J by 0 bases, and 10 bases separated the two germline ends. CDR1 is SGHVS and CDR2 is FNYEAQ in the germline V gene. This CDR3 comprises 15 residues. The CDR3 sequence is CASSSNPSSGNTIYF. In nucleotides, the CDR3 is TGTGCCAGCAGCTCCAATCCGAGCTCTGGAAACACCATATATTTT.

At least ten counts were recorded for this clonotype. V usage is TRBV6-1 and J usage is TRBJ1-1; D unresolved. This CDR3 has 15 residues. V dropped 6 bases and J dropped 1 base, with 15 bases sitting between them. Germline V gene sequence: CDR1 MNHNS, CDR2 SASEGT. The CDR3 here is CASRVDRIGNTEAFF. CDR3 bases: TGTGCCAGCAGAGTCGACCGGATTGGGAACACTGAAGCTTTCTTT.

This clonotype was observed once. V and J are TRBV19 and TRBJ1-1; D not certain. The CDR3 runs to 14 residues. Germline V gene lookup returns CDR1 LNHDA and CDR2 SQIVND (reference sequence). Trimming stripped 3 bases from V and 1 base from J, with 9 bases between. For the CDR3, the DNA is TGTGCCAGTAGTATCTGGAGGAAGAACACTGAAGCTTTCTTT. Its protein is CASSIWRKNTEAFF.

This clonotype was found a few times. The chain has TRBV6-2 or TRBV6-3 and TRBJ2-7; the match to TRBD2 covers 8 bases. V shed 8 bases and J 2 bases; nucleotides not matched to a gene: 8. This CDR3 region has 14 residues. Germline assignment: CDR1 MNHEY and CDR2 SVGEGT. The CDR3 loop is CASSPSSGAYEQYF. The CDR3 DNA follows: TGTGCCAGCTCACCTAGTAGCGGGGCCTACGAGCAGTACTTC.

The table lists this clonotype with many counts. CDR3 nucleotide sequence: TGTGCCTGGACCAGACTGGACACACCCTACGAGCAGTACTTC. This encodes CAWTRLDTPYEQYF. The chain has TRBV30 and TRBJ2-7, with TRBD1 as a possible D gene (5 bases). The germline V and J ends were trimmed by 4 bases and 2 bases, with 15 bases remaining between them. The germline V gene has CDR1 GTSNPN and CDR2 SVGIG (reference sequence). The CDR3 runs to 14 residues.

This clonotype was counted many times. V usage is TRBV28 and J usage is TRBJ2-7; 10 positions agree with TRBD2. The CDR3 has 15 amino acids. The junction had 8 bases not matched to a gene; V was cut back by 6 bases and J by 3 bases. Germline-derived CDR1 and CDR2 are MDHEN and SYDVKM. CDR3 sequence reads: CASRPGASGSYEQYF. In DNA form, the CDR3 reads TGTGCCAGCAGGCCGGGGGCTAGCGGGAGCTACGAGCAGTACTTC.